This record concerns one TCR beta chain sequence. Antigen unknown. In each case, RNA was isolated and then reverse transcribed into cDNA as the sequencing template. Using immunoSEQ multiplex PCR, the repertoire was profiled, and TCRdb retains in-frame clones only, with some absent. In the table there are 50,000 to 70,000 clones, roughly 45% of which are singletons. The germline V gene has CDR1 LGHNA and CDR2 YSLEER. V lost 4 bases to trimming and J lost 6 bases; unmatched junction nucleotides: 8. This CDR3 contains 15 residues. This entry belongs to a study of CD8+ T cells in alopecia areata. Study results and limitations: Resident alphabeta T cells of normal skin are also sequenced in scalp samples. Lesional scalp exceeded normal scalp in clonality, especially in alopecia totalis/universalis. Relative to mice, TCR sharing across patients was less clear, a difference possibly HLA-related.

Collected material from alopecia areata patients comprised lesional scalp punch biopsies and peripheral blood. The clonotype comes from a human donor with alopecia areata. The rearrangement joins TRBV4-3 to TRBJ2-5; 10 bases align to TRBD2. Sequenced: NKG2D-low CD8+ T cells sorted from blood. CDR3 DNA: TGCGCCAGCAGCCCAACTAGCGGGGTAGTGCAGACCCAGTACTTC. Its protein is CASSPTSGVVQTQYF.